This TCR beta chain comes out of a study of control samples from healthy donors and cancer patients. Clones were sequenced by immunoSEQ multiplex PCR, and TCRdb holds only the in-frame ones, with some missing. The table has around 80,000 clones, roughly 86% seen once. This clone was seen a single time. Germline V gene lookup returns CDR1 SNHLY and CDR2 FYNNEI. This CDR3 is built from 12 residues. J lost 6 bases, V lost 6 bases, and 1 base had no gene match. The TCR originated in a man aged 50-60 years in good health. V usage is TRBV2 and J usage is TRBJ1-1, with 10 bases lining up with TRBD1. The source material was blood. CDR3 DNA: TGTGCCAGCAGAGACAGGGGGCCTGAAGCTTTCTTT. This translates into CASRDRGPEAFF. Using reference TRBV2 and TRBJ1-1 for the parts outside the CDR3, the full variable domain is EPEVTQTPSHQVTQMGQEVILRCVPISNHLYFYWYRQILGQKVEFLVSFYNNEISEKSEIFDDQFSVERPDGSNFTLKIRSTKLEDSAMYFCASRDRGPEAFFGQGTRLTVV.